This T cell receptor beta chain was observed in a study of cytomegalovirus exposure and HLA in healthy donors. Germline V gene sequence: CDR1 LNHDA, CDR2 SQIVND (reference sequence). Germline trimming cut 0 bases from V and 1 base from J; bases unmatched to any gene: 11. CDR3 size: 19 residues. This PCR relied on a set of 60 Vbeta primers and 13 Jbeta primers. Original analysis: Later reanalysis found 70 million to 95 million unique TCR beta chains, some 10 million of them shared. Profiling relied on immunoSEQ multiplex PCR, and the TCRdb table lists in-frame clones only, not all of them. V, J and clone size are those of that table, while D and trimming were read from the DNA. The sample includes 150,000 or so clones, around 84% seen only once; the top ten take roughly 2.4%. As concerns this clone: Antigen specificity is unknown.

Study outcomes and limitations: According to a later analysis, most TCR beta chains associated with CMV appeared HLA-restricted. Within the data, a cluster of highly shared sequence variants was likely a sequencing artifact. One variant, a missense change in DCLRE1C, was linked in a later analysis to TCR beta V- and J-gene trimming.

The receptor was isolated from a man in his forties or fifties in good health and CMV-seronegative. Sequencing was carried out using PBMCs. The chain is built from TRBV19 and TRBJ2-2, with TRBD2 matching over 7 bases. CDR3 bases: TGTGCCAGTAGTATAGATCGGAGCGGGGACCTACAGAACACCGGGGAGCTGTTTTTT. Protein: CASSIDRSGDLQNTGELFF.